This T cell receptor (beta chain) was captured by sequencing in a study of blood T cell repertoires in COVID-19. The CDR3 is 15 residues long. Germline V gene lookup returns CDR1 SNHLY and CDR2 FYNNEI. V shed 8 bases and J 0 bases; nucleotides not matched to a gene: 7. Generated by immunoSEQ multiplex PCR, the TCRdb table keeps only in-frame clones and is missing some. The sample has approximately 380,000 clones, just over 90% seen once; the top ten hold 0.7% to 0.95%. V usage is TRBV2 and J usage is TRBJ2-3; the match to TRBD2 covers 8 bases. Sequencing used PBMCs or T cells enriched from blood (not recorded which). The TCR comes from a woman aged 40 to 50 who had been exposed to COVID-19. The CDR3: CASATSGFSTDTQYF. The CDR3 DNA is TGTGCCAGCGCTACTAGCGGCTTTAGCACAGATACGCAGTATTTT. Full variable domain (remainder filled in from reference TRBV2 and TRBJ2-3): EPEVTQTPSHQVTQMGQEVILRCVPISNHLYFYWYRQILGQKVEFLVSFYNNEISEKSEIFDDQFSVERPDGSNFTLKIRSTKLEDSAMYFCASATSGFSTDTQYFGPGTRLTVL.